A single sample is the source of the 10 T cell receptor beta chains below, sequenced in a study of blood T cell repertoires in COVID-19 (dated by TCRdb to 2018 to 2021). The library was produced with the immunoSEQ multiplex PCR assay. TCRdb took this table from immuneACCESS and kept in-frame rearrangements with V and J called. Such tables lack part of the clones; where checked against another copy, unresolved V genes explain under half of the gap, and the rest is unexplained. This sample has 300,000 to 400,000 clones in its table, and approximately 86% of those were observed once. The ten largest clones capture around 7.4% of the sample. Input material: peripheral blood. These receptors originate from a woman aged 60-70 years with COVID-19, enrolled during active disease.

The chain recombines TRBV9 with TRBJ2-1; 9 positions agree with TRBD2. This CDR3 region has 15 residues. Trimming cost V 1 base and J 4 bases; bases outside gene matches: 3. In germline, CDR1 is SGDLS, CDR2 YYNGEE. CDR3 loop: CASSVSGGTYNEQFF. The DNA for the CDR3 is TGTGCCAGCAGCGTAAGCGGGGGGACATACAATGAGCAGTTCTTC.

The V gene is TRBV12-3 or TRBV12-4, the J gene TRBJ1-2; D uncertain. The CDR3 has 13 amino acids. V lost 7 bases and J 7 bases, leaving 16 bases between the germline ends. The CDR3 loop is CASMYPGVGGYTF. DNA for the CDR3: TGTGCCAGCATGTATCCGGGAGTGGGTGGCTACACCTTC.

The genes are TRBV11-2 and TRBJ2-1; possible D gene TRBD1, 5 bases. V lost 6 bases, J lost 8 bases, and 17 bases lay in between. The CDR3 contains 14 residues. Germline V gene data show CDR1 as SGHAT and CDR2 as FQNNGV. CDR3 nucleotides: TGTGCCAGCAGGTCAGGGCCGGTTGGGTATGAGCAGTTCTTC. Protein sequence: CASRSGPVGYEQFF.

The J gene is TRBJ1-2, the V gene TRBV7-9; D is unresolved. Per the germline V gene, CDR1 is SEHNR and CDR2 is FQNEAQ (reference sequence). The V end was cut by 2 bases, the J end by 0 bases, with 10 bases between. This CDR3 region has 15 residues. The CDR3: CASSLSVLTNYGYTF. The DNA for the CDR3 is TGTGCCAGCAGCTTATCTGTCCTAACTAACTATGGCTACACCTTC.

The V call is TRBV19, the J call TRBJ1-5; 9 positions agree with TRBD1. The V segment lost 2 bases and the J segment 9 bases; nucleotides outside the gene matches: 5. CDR3 length: 14 residues. Germline CDR1 is LNHDA and CDR2 is SQIVND (reference sequence). The CDR3 protein is CASSIHRGQGPQHF. CDR3 coding DNA: TGTGCCAGTAGTATACACAGGGGGCAGGGGCCCCAGCATTTT.

This chain links TRBV10-2 with TRBJ1-5, with D possibly matching TRBD1 (6 bases). This CDR3 region has 17 residues. Trimming took 0 bases from V and 2 from J, leaving 14 bases between them. Germline lookup yields CDR1 WSHSY and CDR2 SAAADI. The CDR3 protein is CASSESGAGAGNQPQHF. Here the CDR3 DNA reads TGCGCCAGCAGTGAGTCAGGGGCAGGGGCTGGCAATCAGCCCCAGCATTTT.

The rearrangement joins TRBV1 to TRBJ2-3; the D call TRBD2 from the table was never checked on the DNA. TRBV1 is an annotated pseudogene. The CDR3 contains 16 residues. CDR3 protein: CTSSLTTSGGADTQYF. The CDR3 nucleotides read TGCACCAGCAGCCTTACGACTAGCGGGGGGGCAGATACGCAGTATTTT.

The gene calls are TRBV30 and TRBJ1-1; TRBD1 aligns across 7 bases. The J segment lost 3 bases and the V segment lost 8 bases, leaving 6 bases of the junction unmatched. Germline V gene sequence: CDR1 GTSNPN, CDR2 SVGIG (reference sequence). The CDR3 runs 12 residues. The CDR3 DNA follows: TGTGCCGGTACAGGGGCGGACACTGAAGCTTTCTTT. This codes for CAGTGADTEAFF.

V gene TRBV6-6 combines with J gene TRBJ1-2; D possibly corresponds to TRBD1 (5 bases). From germline, CDR1 is MNHNY and CDR2 SVGAGI (reference sequence). V dropped 10 bases and J dropped 3 bases, with 24 bases sitting between them. There are 16 residues in the CDR3. The CDR3 DNA is TGTGCCATAATAAATTCTCGTTTGGCAGGGTACTATGGCTACACCTTC. It specifies CAIINSRLAGYYGYTF.

The CDR3 nucleotides read TGTGCCAGCAGCTTGGAGGGGAGGCGAGCTTTCTTT. Translation: CASSLEGRRAFF. This chain connects TRBV5-4 to TRBJ1-1; D possibly corresponds to TRBD1 (5 bases). Trimming took off 0 bases at V and 10 bases at J, with 10 bases between the two ends. From germline, CDR1 is SGHNT and CDR2 YYREEE (reference sequence). This CDR3 is built from 12 residues. The entire variable domain, with the rest obtained from reference TRBV5-4 and TRBJ1-1, is as follows: ETGVTQSPTHLIKTRGQQVTLRCSSQSGHNTVSWYQQALGQGPQFIFQYYREEENGRGNFPPRFSGLQFPNYSSELNVNALELDDSALYLCASSLEGRRAFFGQGTRLTVV.